This T cell receptor (beta chain) was sequenced for a study of shared clonotypes between healthy human individuals. Clones were sequenced by immunoSEQ multiplex PCR, and TCRdb holds only the in-frame ones, with some missing. This sample has roughly 1,000,000 clones; approximately 80% occur once, and the top ten carry roughly 0.62%. This CDR3 is 19 amino acids long. Germline assignment: CDR1 SGDLS and CDR2 YYNGEE. Trimming cost V 1 base and J 5 bases, with 24 bases left between them. The sequencing sample was made of memory CD4+ T cells from PBMCs. This sample's subset: CD45RA-negative fraction. The chain recombines TRBV9 with TRBJ2-2; D gene uncertain. This receptor was obtained from a young man in good health. Some clones in this sample may be carry-over from other donors' samples. The CDR3 reads CASSVLGRTDHLKTGELFF. The CDR3 coding sequence is TGTGCCAGCAGCGTACTCGGGCGAACAGACCACTTAAAGACCGGGGAGCTGTTTTTT.